This T cell receptor beta chain was recorded in a study of blood T cell repertoires in COVID-19. The data were produced by immunoSEQ multiplex PCR, yet TCRdb's version contains in-frame clones alone and is incomplete. The table has about 170,000 clones, 88% seen once. From germline, CDR1 is SEHNR and CDR2 FQNEAQ (reference sequence). V dropped 6 bases and J dropped 4 bases, with 20 bases sitting between them. The CDR3 length is 16 residues. This clonotype was sampled from a man aged 45 to 65 who had recovered from COVID-19. The sample taken for sequencing was peripheral blood. V and J are TRBV7-9 and TRBJ2-3, with D maybe TRBD1 (6 bases). The CDR3 DNA is TGTGCCAGCAGTCTCGCCCTAGACCAGGGGTCAGATACGCAGTATTTT. The encoded protein is CASSLALDQGSDTQYF.